Listed here are 31 T cell receptor beta chains from one sample, sequenced in a study of T cells in Graves' hyperthyroidism and ophthalmopathy (dated by TCRdb to between 2019 and 2020). Library creation used multiplex PCR. These reads were obtained on an Illumina HiSeq 2000. The TCR beta CDR3 regions were amplified from RNA transcripts. A first-round RT-PCR of the TCR CDR3 used the HTBI primer set with the Qiagen OneStep RT-PCR kit. TCRdb handled the public reads itself, with Q25 trimming in fastp and clone calling in MiXCR, and kept productive beta chains. Here each entry gathers all rows of one CDR3 protein and keeps the most common genes and DNA. For this sample the table gives hundreds of thousands of distinct CDR3 sequences, of which less than 45% were detected only once. About 7% of the sample is held by the ten biggest clonotypes. Sequencing used peripheral blood or thyroid tissue (not recorded which). The receptors come from an adult man with Graves' disease, either hyperthyroidism or ophthalmopathy (not recorded which).

The chain joins TRBV15 to TRBJ1-6, with a tentative D call TRBD1 (5 bases). Germline-derived CDR1 and CDR2 are LNHNV and YYDKDF (reference sequence). The CDR3 is made up of 15 amino acids. Trimming took 3 bases from V and 10 from J, leaving 16 bases between them. The CDR3 DNA reads as TGTGCCACCAGCAGCTCCGGGCGGGGGGTCTCACCCCTCCACTTT. This encodes CATSSSGRGVSPLHF.

The V call is TRBV29-1, the J call TRBJ1-4; TRBD1 might be the D (6 bases). Germline V gives CDR1 SQVTM, CDR2 ANQGSEA. The CDR3 has 14 residues. Trimming removed 2 bases from V and 3 bases from J, with 10 bases in between. The CDR3 here is CSVERGAANEKLFF. CDR3 DNA sequence: TGCAGCGTTGAAAGGGGGGCTGCTAATGAAAAACTGTTTTTT. Based on the CDR3 plus reference TRBV29-1 and TRBJ1-4, the full variable domain is SAVISQKPSRDICQRGTSLTIQCQVDSQVTMMFWYRQQPGQSLTLIATANQGSEATYESGFVIDKFPISRPNLTFSTLTVSNMSPEDSSIYLCSVERGAANEKLFFGSGTQLSVL.

The chain has TRBV20-1 and TRBJ1-2, with D possibly TRBD1 on 6 matching bases. The germline V and J ends were trimmed by 6 bases and 8 bases, with 19 bases remaining between them. From germline, CDR1 is DFQATT and CDR2 SNEGSKA (reference sequence). The length of the CDR3 is 13 residues. The CDR3 loop is CSALKATQGGYTF. The CDR3 nucleotides read TGCAGTGCCCTAAAAGCTACGCAGGGGGGCTACACCTTC.

This clonotype occurred a few times. The chain links TRBV2 to TRBJ1-6; the D is unclear. Germline V gene data show CDR1 as SNHLY and CDR2 as FYNNEI. The CDR3 is 13 residues long. Trimming took off 3 bases at V and 5 bases at J, with 5 bases between the two ends. The CDR3 DNA follows: TGTGCCAGCAGTGAGGTCGATAATTCACCCCTCCACTTT. Amino acid sequence: CASSEVDNSPLHF.

The chain employs TRBV5-1 and TRBJ1-2; no definite D call. There are 13 residues in the CDR3. The V gene's germline CDR1 is SGHRS and CDR2 YFSETQ. V was clipped by 3 bases and J by 1 base, with 7 bases between them. In nucleotides, the CDR3 is TGCGCCAGCAGCTCGGACCATAACTATGGCTACACCTTC. Protein sequence: CASSSDHNYGYTF.

In this sample, this clonotype turned up many times. The gene calls are TRBV7-9 and TRBJ1-4, with D unresolved. Looked up from germline, CDR1 is SEHNR and CDR2 is FQNEAQ (reference sequence). V was trimmed by 1 base and J by 7 bases, leaving 10 bases between them. CDR3 length: 14 residues. The CDR3 loop is CASSLVLGPEKLFF. The CDR3 bases are TGTGCCAGCAGCTTAGTTCTGGGTCCTGAAAAACTGTTTTTT.

This chain links TRBV19 with TRBJ1-2, with 10 bases identical to TRBD1. After removal of 7 bases from V and 4 bases from J, the junction contained 9 bases not matched to a gene. CDR3 length: 15 amino acids. Germline assignment: CDR1 LNHDA and CDR2 SQIVND (reference sequence). The CDR3 nucleotides read TGTGCCAGTACCACGGACAGGGGGACTGTCTATGGCTACACCTTC. As protein: CASTTDRGTVYGYTF.

In its sample, this clonotype was seen many times. This chain joins TRBV10-3 and TRBJ1-6, with D unresolved. Trimming removed 3 bases at V and 9 bases at J, with 18 bases between. Germline V gene lookup returns CDR1 ENHRY and CDR2 SYGVKD. The CDR3 has 16 amino acids. CDR3 in amino acids: CAISELIDGRGSPLHF. The CDR3 coding sequence is TGTGCCATCAGTGAACTTATAGACGGACGAGGTTCACCCCTCCACTTT.

In this sample, this clonotype turned up many times. The rearrangement joins TRBV25-1 to TRBJ2-7, with 7 bases identical to TRBD1. This CDR3 is built from 13 residues. The V gene's germline CDR1 is MGHDK and CDR2 SYGVNS. V gave up 4 bases and J gave up 3 bases; unmatched junction bases: 3. CDR3 protein: CASSVTGVYEQYF. In nucleotides, the CDR3 is TGTGCCAGCAGTGTTACAGGGGTCTACGAGCAGTACTTC.

The chain links TRBV12-3 or TRBV12-4 to TRBJ1-1, with D unclear. CDR3 length equals 13 residues. Trimming stripped 6 bases from V and 1 base from J, with 9 bases between. DNA for the CDR3: TGTGCCAGCAGGACAAGGAGGAACACTGAAGCTTTCTTT. Translated: CASRTRRNTEAFF.

The chain couples TRBV2 to TRBJ1-1, with D unresolved. V lost 6 bases to trimming and J lost 0 bases, with 5 bases between them. This CDR3 is built from 12 residues. Germline values: CDR1 SNHLY, CDR2 FYNNEI. The CDR3 loop is CASRELNTEAFF. Written as DNA, the CDR3 is TGTGCCAGCAGAGAGCTGAACACTGAAGCTTTCTTT.

The CDR3 DNA reads as TGTGCCACCAGCAGGACAGCGGGGGGACTTCAAGAGACCCAGTACTTC. Protein sequence: CATSRTAGGLQETQYF. The V gene is TRBV15, the J gene TRBJ2-5, with TRBD2 matching 9 bases. Trimming cost V 3 bases and J 2 bases; bases outside gene matches: 7. CDR1 LNHNV and CDR2 YYDKDF come from the germline V gene (reference sequence). The CDR3 contains 16 residues. Variable domain in full (rest from reference TRBV15 and TRBJ2-5): DAMVIQNPRYQVTQFGKPVTLSCSQTLNHNVMYWYQQKSSQAPKLLFHYYDKDFNNEADTPDNFQSRRPNTSFCFLDIRSPGLGDTAMYLCATSRTAGGLQETQYFGPGTRLLVL.

The chain combines TRBV20-1 with TRBJ1-6; 10 bases line up with TRBD1. J lost 6 bases, V lost 1 base, and 6 bases had no gene match. CDR3 length: 16 amino acids. Looked up from germline, CDR1 is DFQATT and CDR2 is SNEGSKA (reference sequence). CDR3 amino acids: CSARVTGTGVNSPLHF. The CDR3 nucleotides read TGCAGTGCTAGAGTAACCGGGACAGGGGTTAATTCACCCCTCCACTTT.

The chain recombines TRBV20-1 with TRBJ1-6; TRBD1 might be the D (5 bases). Germline CDR1 DFQATT, CDR2 SNEGSKA (reference sequence). The CDR3 has 14 residues. V lost 3 bases and J 7 bases, leaving 13 bases between the germline ends. Here the CDR3 DNA reads TGCAGTGCTAGTCCCGGGGACGGGAATTCACCCCTCCACTTT. As protein: CSASPGDGNSPLHF.

The chain carries TRBV12-3 or TRBV12-4 and TRBJ1-5; possible D gene TRBD1, 6 bases. The V end lost 2 bases, the J end lost 0 bases, and 11 bases lay between the germline ends. This CDR3 region has 16 residues. In DNA form, the CDR3 reads TGTGCCAGCAGTTTAAGGGGGTTGGATAGCAATCAGCCCCAGCATTTT. Translated, it gives CASSLRGLDSNQPQHF.

The chain recombines TRBV15 with TRBJ1-4, with a tentative D call TRBD1 (5 bases). V lost 5 bases, J lost 8 bases, and 9 bases lay in between. The CDR3 sequence is 12 residues long. Germline lookup yields CDR1 LNHNV and CDR2 YYDKDF (reference sequence). CDR3 amino acids: CATSGTGEKLFF. In DNA, the CDR3 is TGTGCCACCAGCGGGACCGGCGAAAAACTGTTTTTT.

This clonotype has more than one count but fewer than ten. CDR3 in amino acids: CASSNPFSGNGYTF. CDR3 coding DNA: TGTGCCAGCAGCAACCCCTTCTCCGGGAATGGCTACACCTTC. The genes are TRBV12-3 or TRBV12-4 and TRBJ1-2; unclear D gene. V shed 6 bases and J shed 6 bases, with 17 bases lying between them. CDR3 size: 14 residues.

The V gene is TRBV7-6, the J gene TRBJ2-7; 7 bases are a match to TRBD1. Losses at the gene ends were 1 base for V and 7 bases for J; bases not matched to a gene: 7. This CDR3 is 14 amino acids long. From germline, CDR1 is SGHVS and CDR2 FNYEAQ. CDR3 sequence: CASSLDGTVWEQYF. The CDR3 DNA is TGTGCCAGCAGCTTAGACGGGACAGTATGGGAGCAGTACTTC.

To note about this clonotype: No conserved phenylalanine or tryptophan is present at the end of the CDR3, so a read error is the likely explanation. The DNA is omitted, as the CDR3 cannot be located on it reliably, and the CDR3 follows TCRdb's listing. The chain employs TRBV10-1 and TRBJ1-1. Germline lookup yields CDR1 WNHNN and CDR2 SYGVQD (reference sequence). The CDR3 is 13 amino acids in total, end residues counted. CDR3 sequence: CASSSQRNTEAFL.

The rearrangement joins TRBV20-1 to TRBJ1-4; TRBD1 might be the D (5 bases). This CDR3 comprises 14 residues. V dropped 3 bases and J dropped 5 bases, with 13 bases sitting between them. Per germline, CDR1 DFQATT and CDR2 SNEGSKA (reference sequence). DNA for the CDR3: TGCAGTGCTAGTATACGGGGGAGGAATGAAAAACTGTTTTTT. It translates to CSASIRGRNEKLFF.

This clonotype was detected a few times. This chain uses TRBV7-2 with TRBJ2-2; 7 bases match TRBD2. The CDR3 extends over 20 amino acids. In germline, CDR1 is SGHTA, CDR2 FQGNSA. Losses at the gene ends were 0 bases for V and 1 base for J; bases not matched to a gene: 14. The CDR3 reads CASSLARVVVAGLNTGELFF. The CDR3 DNA reads as TGTGCCAGCAGCTTAGCGAGGGTTGTGGTAGCGGGCCTGAACACCGGGGAGCTGTTTTTT.

The chain couples TRBV6-5 to TRBJ1-1; TRBD1 is a possible D gene (6 bases). Germline lookup yields CDR1 MNHEY and CDR2 SVGAGI. The V end lost 0 bases, the J end lost 0 bases, and 8 bases lay between the germline ends. This CDR3 spans 15 amino acids. The CDR3 DNA sequence: TGTGCCAGCAGTTACTCGGGACATCTGAACACTGAAGCTTTCTTT. Protein sequence: CASSYSGHLNTEAFF.

V usage is TRBV29-1 and J usage is TRBJ1-5; unclear D gene. The CDR3 totals 13 residues. Germline values: CDR1 SQVTM, CDR2 ANQGSEA. The V gene lost 8 bases and the J gene lost 4 bases, with 15 bases spanning the gap. CDR3 in amino acids: CSPYDSQNQPQHF. CDR3 in DNA: TGCAGCCCCTACGACTCCCAAAATCAGCCCCAGCATTTT. The complete variable domain, with remaining parts taken from reference TRBV29-1 and TRBJ1-5, reads SAVISQKPSRDICQRGTSLTIQCQVDSQVTMMFWYRQQPGQSLTLIATANQGSEATYESGFVIDKFPISRPNLTFSTLTVSNMSPEDSSIYLCSPYDSQNQPQHFGDGTRLSIL.

Worth noting for this clonotype: With a much larger clone just one base away, this may be a read error. The chain couples TRBV20-1 to TRBJ1-1; D call uncertain. CDR1 is DFQATT and CDR2 is SNEGSKA in the germline V gene (reference sequence). The CDR3 runs 12 residues. V was cut by 5 bases and J by 4 bases, with 11 bases left in between. CDR3 sequence (DNA): TGCAGTGCTGGTGCTCGGTCCACTGAAGCTTTCTTT. Translating gives CSAGARSTEAFF.

This clonotype was counted at least ten times. The genes are TRBV7-9 and TRBJ2-7; the D is unclear. Trimming removed 5 bases from V and 0 bases from J, with 5 bases in between. The CDR3 contains 12 residues. Germline V lookup: CDR1 SEHNR, CDR2 FQNEAQ (reference sequence). The DNA for the CDR3 is TGTGCCAGCAGCGTAAACTCCTACGAGCAGTACTTC. This encodes CASSVNSYEQYF.

Regarding this clonotype: This may be a read error: a much more frequent sequence differs by one nucleotide. This chain links TRBV16 with TRBJ1-4; D is unclear. The CDR3 is 8 amino acids. V shed 7 bases and J shed 14 bases, with 5 bases lying between them. Per germline, CDR1 KGHSY and CDR2 FQNENV. The CDR3 DNA follows: TGTGCCAGCATCCCCCTGTTTTTT. Protein product: CASIPLFF.

Turning to this clonotype: A much more abundant neighbour one base away suggests this may be a read error. This chain connects TRBV20-1 to TRBJ2-7, with 8 bases aligning to TRBD2. In germline, CDR1 is DFQATT, CDR2 SNEGSKA (reference sequence). The CDR3 sequence is 11 residues long. CDR3 amino acids: CRASGHYEQYF. Here the CDR3 DNA reads TGCAGAGCTAGCGGGCATTACGAGCAGTACTTC.

In its sample, this clonotype was seen a few times. The gene calls are TRBV7-9 and TRBJ2-7; D call uncertain. The CDR3 extends over 12 amino acids. V lost 3 bases to trimming and J lost 2 bases, with 5 bases between them. CDR1 is SEHNR, CDR2 FQNEAQ, per germline (reference sequence). CDR3 residues: CASSFSPYEQYF. CDR3 in DNA: TGTGCCAGCAGCTTCTCCCCCTACGAGCAGTACTTC.

A note on this clonotype: Germline is not matched at one junction end, which may reflect a read error. The chain recombines TRBV7-3 with TRBJ1-4; TRBD1 aligns across 7 bases. Germline CDR1 reads SGHTA; CDR2 reads FQGTGA. The CDR3 length is 9 residues. CDR3 bases: TGTGCCAGCAGCGGCACGACAGGGTTC. Translated: CASSGTTGF.

This clonotype has more than one count but fewer than ten. The genes are TRBV20-1 and TRBJ2-7, with TRBD2 as a possible D gene (7 bases). Germline lookup yields CDR1 DFQATT and CDR2 SNEGSKA (reference sequence). There are 15 residues in the CDR3. Trimming removed 3 bases from V and 2 bases from J, with 17 bases in between. For the CDR3, the DNA is TGCAGTGCTAGGTTTTTTGTCGGGGGGCCCTACGAGCAGTACTTC. Protein sequence: CSARFFVGGPYEQYF.

On this clonotype: Since a much larger clone is just one base distant, this may be a read error. This chain joins TRBV7-9 and TRBJ1-6; D is unclear. V lost 6 bases and J 7 bases, leaving 16 bases between the germline ends. The CDR3 sequence is 15 residues long. Looked up from germline, CDR1 is SEHNR and CDR2 is FQNEAQ (reference sequence). The DNA for the CDR3 is TGTGCCAGCAGGCTAGCAGGATCGGGGAATTCACCCCTCCACTTT. This sequence encodes CASRLAGSGNSPLHF.